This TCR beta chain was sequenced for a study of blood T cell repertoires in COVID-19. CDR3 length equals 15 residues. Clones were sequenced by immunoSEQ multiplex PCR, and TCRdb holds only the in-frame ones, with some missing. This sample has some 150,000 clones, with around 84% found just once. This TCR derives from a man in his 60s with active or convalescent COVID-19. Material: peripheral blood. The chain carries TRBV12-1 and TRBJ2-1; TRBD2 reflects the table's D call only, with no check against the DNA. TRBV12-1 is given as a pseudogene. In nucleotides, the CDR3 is TGTGCCAGCAGCCCGAAACCCGGGACTACTAATGAGCAGTTCTTC. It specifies CASSPKPGTTNEQFF.